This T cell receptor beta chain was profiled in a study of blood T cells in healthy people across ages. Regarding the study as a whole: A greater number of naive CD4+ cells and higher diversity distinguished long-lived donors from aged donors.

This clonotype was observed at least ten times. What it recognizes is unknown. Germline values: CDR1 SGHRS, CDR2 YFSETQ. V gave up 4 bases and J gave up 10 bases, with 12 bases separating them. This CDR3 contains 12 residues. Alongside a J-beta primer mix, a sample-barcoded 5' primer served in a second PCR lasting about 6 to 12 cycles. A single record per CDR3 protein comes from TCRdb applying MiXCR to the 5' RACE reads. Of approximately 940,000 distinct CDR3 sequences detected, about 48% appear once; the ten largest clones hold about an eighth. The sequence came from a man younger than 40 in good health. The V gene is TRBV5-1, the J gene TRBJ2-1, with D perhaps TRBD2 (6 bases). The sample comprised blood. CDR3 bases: TGCGCCAGCAGCGCCACAGGAGGGGAGCAGTTCTTC. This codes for CASSATGGEQFF.